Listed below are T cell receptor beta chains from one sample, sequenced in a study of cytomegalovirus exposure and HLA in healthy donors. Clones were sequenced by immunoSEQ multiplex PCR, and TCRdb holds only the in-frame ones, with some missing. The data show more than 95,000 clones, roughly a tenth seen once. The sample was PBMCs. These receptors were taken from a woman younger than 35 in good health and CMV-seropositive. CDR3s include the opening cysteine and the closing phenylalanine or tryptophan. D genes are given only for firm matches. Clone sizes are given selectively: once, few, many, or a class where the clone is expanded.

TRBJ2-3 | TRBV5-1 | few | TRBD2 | TGCGCCAGCAGCATGCTAGCGGGAGGCAGGGGAGATACGCAGTATTTT | CASSMLAGGRGDTQYF
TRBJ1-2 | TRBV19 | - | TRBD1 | TGTGCCAGTAACCCACAGGGGTTAGGGAACTATGGCTACACCTTC | CASNPQGLGNYGYTF
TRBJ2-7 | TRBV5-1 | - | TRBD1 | TGCGCCAGCAGCCCGGAAGGGGGCGCAGAGGGCGAGCAGTACTTC | CASSPEGGAEGEQYF
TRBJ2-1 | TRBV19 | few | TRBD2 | TGTGCCAGTAGTATGTTTTCGGGAGGTGAGCAGTTCTTC | CASSMFSGGEQFF
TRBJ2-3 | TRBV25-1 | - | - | TGTGCCAGCAGTGTACAGGGACCAGATACGCAGTATTTT | CASSVQGPDTQYF
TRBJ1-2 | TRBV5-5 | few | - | TGTGCCAGCAGCCTTGGTGGCCACTATGGCTACACCTTC | CASSLGGHYGYTF
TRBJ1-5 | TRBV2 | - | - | TGTGCCAGCAGTGACCCTCGGAGCAATCAGCCCCAGCATTTT | CASSDPRSNQPQHF
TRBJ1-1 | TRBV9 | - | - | TGTGCCAGCAGCGTAGACTCCCACATGGGAGGGGACACTGAAGCTTTCTTT | CASSVDSHMGGDTEAFF
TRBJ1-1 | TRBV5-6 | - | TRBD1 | TGTGCCAGCAGCCCCGGACAGGGGGGTTTCACTGAAGCTTTCTTT | CASSPGQGGFTEAFF
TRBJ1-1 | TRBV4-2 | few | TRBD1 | TGTGCCAGCAGCCAAGCGAGCCTAGGGGGACAGTTGAACACTGAAGCTTTCTTT | CASSQASLGGQLNTEAFF
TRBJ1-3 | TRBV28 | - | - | TGTGCCAGACGACTGGGGACATACTCTGGAAACACCATATATTTT | CARRLGTYSGNTIYF
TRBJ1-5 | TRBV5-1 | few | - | TGCGCCAGCAGCTTGGATGGGGGGGCTCAGCCCCAGCATTTT | CASSLDGGAQPQHF
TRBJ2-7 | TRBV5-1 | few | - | TGCGCCAGCAGCTTGCAGGCAGACTACGAGCAGTACTTC | CASSLQADYEQYF
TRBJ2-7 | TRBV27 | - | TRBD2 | TGTGCCAGCAGTTTAGCGGGAGGGATCCTCTACGAGCAGTACTTC | CASSLAGGILYEQYF
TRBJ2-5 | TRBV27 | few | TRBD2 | TGTGCCAGCGGCCAGCGGGGGTTAAAAGAGACCCAGTACTTC | CASGQRGLKETQYF
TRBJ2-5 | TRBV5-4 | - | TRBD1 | TGTGCCAGCAGCTTGGTTGGGGGACAGACGCAAGAGACCCAGTACTTC | CASSLVGGQTQETQYF
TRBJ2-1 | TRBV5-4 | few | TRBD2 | TGTGCCAGCAGCTTTGCGACTAGCGGGAGGAGCTCCTACAATGAGCAGTTCTTC | CASSFATSGRSSYNEQFF
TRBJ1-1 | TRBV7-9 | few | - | TGTGCCAGCAGCTTAGAAAAGCCTGAAGCTTTCTTT | CASSLEKPEAFF
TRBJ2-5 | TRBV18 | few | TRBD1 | TGTGCCAGCTCACCACTTGGGACAGGCGAAGAGACCCAGTACTTC | CASSPLGTGEETQYF
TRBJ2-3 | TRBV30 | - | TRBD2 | TGTGCCTGGAGGTTAGCGGGGGGGGGTTCAGATACGCAGTATTTT | CAWRLAGGGSDTQYF
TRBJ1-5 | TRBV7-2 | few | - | TGTGCCAGCAGCTTAGGTGGGGCGAATCAGCCCCAGCATTTT | CASSLGGANQPQHF
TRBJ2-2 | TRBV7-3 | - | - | TGTGCCAGCAGCTTTAGCGGGAACACCGGGGAGCTGTTTTTT | CASSFSGNTGELFF
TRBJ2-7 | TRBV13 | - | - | TGTGCCAGCAGCTTAGGTTTGTCCTCTCGGGACGAGCAGTACTTC | CASSLGLSSRDEQYF
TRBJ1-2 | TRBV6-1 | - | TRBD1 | TGTGCCAGCAGTGAGCGCCCGGCAGGGGGTTCGTACTATGGCTACACCTTC | CASSERPAGGSYYGYTF
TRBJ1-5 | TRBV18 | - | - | TGTGCCAGCTCACCGGGCTTGGGAGGTTTGGGTCAGCCCCAGCATTTT | CASSPGLGGLGQPQHF
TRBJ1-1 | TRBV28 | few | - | TGTGCCAGCAGTCCTCAGGGGCGACGAGCTTTCTTT | CASSPQGRRAFF
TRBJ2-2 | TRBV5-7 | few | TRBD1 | TGTGCCAGCAGCTCTCGGGGCTTAGGGGGCAGAAACACCGGGGAGCTGTTTTTT | CASSSRGLGGRNTGELFF
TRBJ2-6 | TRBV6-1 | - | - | TGTGCCAGCAGTGAGCTAGCGATCTGGGCCAACGTCCTGACTTTC | CASSELAIWANVLTF
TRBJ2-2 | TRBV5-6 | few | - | TGTGCCAGCAGCTTGTGGGGGCAGGACACCGGGGAGCTGTTTTTT | CASSLWGQDTGELFF
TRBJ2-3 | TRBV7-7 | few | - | TGTGCTAGCAGCCGACCGGGAACAGATACGCAGTATTTT | CASSRPGTDTQYF
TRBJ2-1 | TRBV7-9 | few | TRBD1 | TGTGCCAGCAGCTTAGCGACAGGGATCGATGAGCAGTTCTTC | CASSLATGIDEQFF
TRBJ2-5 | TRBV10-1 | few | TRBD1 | TGCGCCAGCAGAGACAGGGCGGATGGGACCCAGTACTTC | CASRDRADGTQYF
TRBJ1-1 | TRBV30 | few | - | TGTGCCTGGAGCGGTGAGAACACTGAAGCTTTCTTT | CAWSGENTEAFF
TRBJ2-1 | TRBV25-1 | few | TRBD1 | TGTGCCAGCAGTGAGGTTGGACAGGGGACCCATGAGCAGTTCTTC | CASSEVGQGTHEQFF
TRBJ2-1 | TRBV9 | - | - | TGTGCCAGCAGCCTCTGGACTGCGAGCTCCTACAATGAGCAGTTCTTC | CASSLWTASSYNEQFF
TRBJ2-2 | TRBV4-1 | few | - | TGCGCCAGCAGCAACAGGGAGGGGGACACCGGGGAGCTGTTTTTT | CASSNREGDTGELFF
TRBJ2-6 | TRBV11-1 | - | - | TGTGCCAGCAGCTTAGCATGGGGGGAGGCCAACGTCCTGACTTTC | CASSLAWGEANVLTF
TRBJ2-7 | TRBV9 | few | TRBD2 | TGTGCCAGCAGCCCAGGGACTAGCGGCACCTACGAGCAGTACTTC | CASSPGTSGTYEQYF